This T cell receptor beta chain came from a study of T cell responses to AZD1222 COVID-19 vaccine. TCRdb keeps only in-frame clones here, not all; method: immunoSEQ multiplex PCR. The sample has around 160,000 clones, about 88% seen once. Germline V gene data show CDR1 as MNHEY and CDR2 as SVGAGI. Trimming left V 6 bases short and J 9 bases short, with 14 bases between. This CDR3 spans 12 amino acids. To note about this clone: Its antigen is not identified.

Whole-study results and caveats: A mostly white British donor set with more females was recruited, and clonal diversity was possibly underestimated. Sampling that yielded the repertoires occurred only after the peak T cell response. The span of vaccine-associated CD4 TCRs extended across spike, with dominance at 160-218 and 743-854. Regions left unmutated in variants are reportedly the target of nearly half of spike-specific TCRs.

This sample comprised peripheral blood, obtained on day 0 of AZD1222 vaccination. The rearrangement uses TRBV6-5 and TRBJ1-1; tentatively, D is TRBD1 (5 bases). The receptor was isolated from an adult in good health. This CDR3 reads CASSRGGRQAFF. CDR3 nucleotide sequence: TGTGCCAGCAGCCGGGGGGGAAGACAAGCTTTCTTT.